The next 22 T cell receptor beta chains were all read from a single sample in a study of T cells in women clearing cervical HPV infection. The method was immunoSEQ multiplex PCR; TCRdb's version includes in-frame clones alone and lacks a portion of them. In all, the sample yields fewer than 50,000 clones. Sequenced input: blood buffy coat. The receptors here all came from a woman aged 18 to 75 with a cervical HPV16 infection that either progressed to CIN3+ or cleared (not recorded which).

Concerning this clone: The read terminates 3 residues before the CDR3 end, so the remaining end is supplied by the germline J gene. The chain recombines TRBV12-5 with TRBJ2-1; possibly TRBD2 for D (6 bases). The V gene's germline CDR1 is LGHNT and CDR2 FRNRAP. CDR3 length: 13 amino acids. V lost 7 bases to trimming and J lost 1 base, with 8 bases between them. The CDR3 bases that were read are TGTGCTAGTGTAGGACTATCCTACAATGAG. Protein product: CASVGLSYNE. From start to end, the CDR3 is CASVGLSYNEQFF.

Note on this clone: The read ends 3 residues shy of where the CDR3 ends; the end is completed using the germline J gene. The V call is TRBV7-3, the J call TRBJ2-3, with 8 positions matching TRBD2. This CDR3 has 15 amino acids. Germline trimming cut 5 bases from V and 4 bases from J; bases unmatched to any gene: 8. Germline V CDR1 and CDR2: SGHTA, FQGTGA. CDR3 residues: CASSLSGRSADTQYF. The covered CDR3 bases are TGTGCCAGCAGCCTCAGCGGGAGATCAGCAGATACG.

On this clone: The sequence runs out 3 residues before the end of the CDR3; the remainder is reconstructed from the germline J gene. The chain is built from TRBV2 and TRBJ2-3; 8 nucleotides align to TRBD1. The CDR3 is made up of 15 amino acids. Germline values: CDR1 SNHLY, CDR2 FYNNEI. This CDR3 is CASSYDRGSGQPQYF. CDR3 bases read: TGTGCCAGCAGTTATGACAGGGGATCGGGGCAGCCG. The variable domain in full, completed from reference TRBV2 and TRBJ2-3, reads EPEVTQTPSHQVTQMGQEVILRCVPISNHLYFYWYRQILGQKVEFLVSFYNNEISEKSEIFDDQFSVERPDGSNFTLKIRSTKLEDSAMYFCASSYDRGSGQPQYFGPGTRLTVL.

A remark on this clone: Read data end 3 residues before the CDR3 end; the end is taken from the germline J gene. This chain uses TRBV5-1 with TRBJ2-1; tentative D call: TRBD1 (6 bases). Germline CDR1 reads SGHRS; CDR2 reads YFSETQ. V lost 0 bases to trimming and J lost 2 bases, with 9 bases between them. The CDR3 has 15 residues. CDR3 bases read: TGCGCCAGCAGCTTGGTACAGGGCCCCTACAATGAG. Its translation is CASSLVQGPYNE. The CDR3, in full, reads CASSLVQGPYNEQFF.

A remark on this clone: The CDR3 is cut off 3 residues early in the read; its end comes from the germline J gene. This rearrangement joins TRBV5-1 to TRBJ2-5, with a tentative D call TRBD2 (5 bases). This CDR3 contains 15 residues. The V and J ends lost 6 bases and 2 bases respectively, with 17 bases between them. Germline loops: CDR1 SGHRS, CDR2 YFSETQ. CDR3 loop: CASTRELVAQETQYF. The part of the CDR3 DNA that was read is TGCGCCAGCACCCGAGAACTAGTCGCTCAAGAGACC. Supplemented by reference TRBV5-1 and TRBJ2-5, the full variable domain reads KAGVTQTPRYLIKTRGQQVTLSCSPISGHRSVSWYQQTPGQGLQFLFEYFSETQRNKGNFPGRFSGRQFSNSRSEMNVSTLELGDSALYLCASTRELVAQETQYFGPGTRLLVL.

A word on this clone: The read ends 3 residues early relative to the CDR3; the germline J gene fills the gap. The V and J genes are TRBV5-5 and TRBJ2-1, with D possibly matching TRBD2 (6 bases). The CDR3 covers 15 residues. V shed 4 bases and J shed 0 bases, with 11 bases lying between them. The germline CDR1 and CDR2 sequences are SGHKS and YYEKEE (reference sequence). CDR3 sequence reads: CASSLSGDSYNEQFF. The part of the CDR3 DNA that was read is TGTGCCAGCAGCCTTAGCGGTGACTCCTACAATGAG. The entire variable domain, with the rest obtained from reference TRBV5-5 and TRBJ2-1, is as follows: DAGVTQSPTHLIKTRGQQVTLRCSPISGHKSVSWYQQVLGQGPQFIFQYYEKEERGRGNFPDRFSARQFPNYSSELNVNALLLGDSALYLCASSLSGDSYNEQFFGPGTRLTVL.

For this clone: The read halts 3 residues ahead of the CDR3 end, with the missing end drawn from the germline J gene. The chain couples TRBV11-2 to TRBJ2-7; 9 bases fit TRBD1. Germline-derived CDR1 and CDR2 are SGHAT and FQNNGV. The CDR3 length is 13 residues. The junction had 3 bases not matched to a gene; V was cut back by 5 bases and J by 4 bases. The CDR3: CASSPTGGYEQYF. The part of the CDR3 DNA that was read is TGTGCCAGCAGCCCGACAGGGGGATACGAG.

Points on this clone: Coverage ceases 3 residues before the CDR3 finishes, and the germline J gene fills in the end. The chain employs TRBV29-1 and TRBJ1-6; tentative D call: TRBD1 (6 bases). V shed 7 bases and J shed 8 bases, with 15 bases lying between them. There are 13 residues in the CDR3. Germline V gene data show CDR1 as SQVTM and CDR2 as ANQGSEA. The CDR3 loop reads CSAMAGGHSPLHF. Incomplete CDR3 DNA: TGCAGCGCTATGGCGGGGGGGCATTCACCC.

Comments on this clone: Read coverage stops 3 residues before the CDR3 terminus; the germline J gene supplies the remainder. V usage is TRBV7-7 and J usage is TRBJ2-3, with a possible D match to TRBD1 (6 bases). V was pared by 0 bases and J by 0 bases, with 13 bases between. The CDR3 is made up of 17 amino acids. Germline assignment: CDR1 SSHAT and CDR2 FNYEAQ (reference sequence). Here the CDR3 reads CASSLAPGVPSTDTQYF. CDR3 DNA (partial): TGTGCCAGCAGCTTAGCCCCAGGGGTACCTAGCACAGATACG.

On this clone itself: Coverage ceases 3 residues before the CDR3 finishes, and the germline J gene fills in the end. V usage is TRBV5-4 and J usage is TRBJ2-1, with TRBD1 matching over 11 bases. Germline values: CDR1 SGHNT, CDR2 YYREEE (reference sequence). With V trimmed by 7 bases and J by 8 bases, 8 bases remained unmatched. The CDR3 has 14 amino acids. The sequenced part of the CDR3 DNA is TGTGCCAGCTGCTGGACAGGGGGCAACGATGAG. Protein: CASCWTGGNDE. The whole CDR3 region reads CASCWTGGNDEQFF.

The CDR3 DNA, read in part, is TGTGCCAGCAGTGAAGAAAAACTAGCGGGAGATGTCGAG. This sequence encodes CASSEEKLAGDVE. The complete CDR3 sequence is CASSEEKLAGDVEQYF. J is TRBJ2-7 and V is TRBV6-1; 11 bases are a match to TRBD2. The CDR3 goes on 3 residues after the read ends, and that part is filled in from the germline J gene. V trimming: 1 base; J trimming: 6 bases; junction bases outside the gene matches: 8. Germline CDR1 MNHNS, CDR2 SASEGT. This CDR3 contains 16 residues.

On this clone itself: Read sequence stops 3 residues before the CDR3 end, and the germline J gene provides the missing end. The chain employs TRBV20-1 and TRBJ2-3; D is ambiguous. The CDR3 is made up of 18 amino acids. Per germline, CDR1 DFQATT and CDR2 SNEGSKA (reference sequence). With 0 bases removed from V and 1 base from J, the gap between germline ends came to 20 bases. CDR3 DNA, as far as it was read: TGCAGTGCTAGAGATAATGCTAACTGGCAACGGGGCACAGATACG. Protein: CSARDNANWQRGTDT. The whole CDR3 protein is CSARDNANWQRGTDTQYF.

As to this clone: The read ends 3 residues shy of where the CDR3 ends; the end is completed using the germline J gene. This chain joins TRBV5-6 and TRBJ2-1; a possible D gene is TRBD2 (5 bases). Trimming removed 4 bases at V and 6 bases at J, with 11 bases between. This CDR3 has 13 residues. Germline lookup yields CDR1 SGHDT and CDR2 YYEEEE. The CDR3 is CASSPSGLNEQFF. The sequenced part of the CDR3 DNA is TGTGCCAGCAGCCCGTCCGGACTCAATGAG.

Of note for this clone: The read stops 3 residues short of the end of the CDR3; the missing end is completed from the germline J gene. This rearrangement joins TRBV7-3 to TRBJ2-1, with 9 bases lining up with TRBD2. Germline CDR1 reads SGHTA; CDR2 reads FQGTGA. The junction had 6 bases not matched to a gene; V was cut back by 1 base and J by 8 bases. The length of the CDR3 is 15 residues. Incomplete CDR3 DNA: TGTGCCAGCAGCTTAAGGCGGGGGGGCGTAGATGAG. It encodes CASSLRRGGVDE. The CDR3, in full, reads CASSLRRGGVDEQFF.

In regard to this clone: The read ends 3 residues shy of where the CDR3 ends; the end is completed using the germline J gene. The chain couples TRBV5-6 to TRBJ2-5; a weak D match, TRBD2 (6 bases). Germline V gives CDR1 SGHDT, CDR2 YYEEEE. This CDR3 contains 15 residues. The ends were cut back, 1 base at V and 1 base at J, with 11 bases in the middle. CDR3 region: CASSLWRGVQETQYF. The sequenced part of the CDR3 DNA is TGTGCCAGCAGCTTGTGGAGGGGAGTCCAAGAGACC. The entire variable domain, with the rest obtained from reference TRBV5-6 and TRBJ2-5, is as follows: DAGVTQSPTHLIKTRGQQVTLRCSPKSGHDTVSWYQQALGQGPQFIFQYYEEEERQRGNFPDRFSGHQFPNYSSELNVNALLLGDSALYLCASSLWRGVQETQYFGPGTRLLVL.

Concerning this clone: The sequenced fragment ends 3 residues before the CDR3 boundary, so the rest is inferred from the germline J gene. This sequence joins TRBV11-3 and TRBJ2-7; possibly TRBD1 for D (5 bases). Trimming cost V 1 base and J 0 bases, with 7 bases left between them. The germline V gene has CDR1 SGHNT and CDR2 YENEEA. The CDR3 length is 14 residues. CDR3 DNA, as far as it was read: TGTGCCAGCAGCTTAGGGGGCAGCTCCTACGAG. Its translation: CASSLGGSSYE. In full, the CDR3 reads CASSLGGSSYEQYF. The entire variable domain, with the rest obtained from reference TRBV11-3 and TRBJ2-7, is as follows: EAGVVQSPRYKIIEKKQPVAFWCNPISGHNTLYWYLQNLGQGPELLIRYENEEAVDDSQLPKDRFSAERLKGVDSTLKIQPAELGDSAVYLCASSLGGSSYEQYFGPGTRLTVT.

Concerning this clone: Read data end 3 residues before the CDR3 end; the end is taken from the germline J gene. The chain uses TRBV20-1 and TRBJ1-2, with D maybe TRBD1 (6 bases). Germline CDR1 reads DFQATT; CDR2 reads SNEGSKA (reference sequence). This CDR3 spans 15 amino acids. The V end was cut by 1 base, the J end by 1 base, with 13 bases between. CDR3 DNA, as far as it was read: TGCAGTGCTAGAGGGACAGTCCCAGTTAACTATGGC. As protein: CSARGTVPVNYG. The whole CDR3 sequence is CSARGTVPVNYGYTF.

Turning to this clone: Coverage ceases 3 residues before the CDR3 finishes, and the germline J gene fills in the end. The chain couples TRBV19 to TRBJ1-1; no definite D call. From germline, CDR1 is LNHDA and CDR2 SQIVND (reference sequence). V was clipped by 7 bases and J by 2 bases, with 17 bases between them. The CDR3 is 15 amino acids. Partial CDR3 DNA: TGTGCCAGTAAAAAGATCGGGTCGAGAAACACTGAA. It specifies CASKKIGSRNTE. The full CDR3 reads CASKKIGSRNTEAFF.

A word on this clone: The read is 3 residues too short to cover the CDR3 end, so that end is filled in from the germline J gene. The J gene is TRBJ1-4, the V gene TRBV6-2 or TRBV6-3, with D hard to call. V was pared by 6 bases and J by 4 bases, with 15 bases between. The CDR3 contains 15 residues. CDR1 and CDR2 from the germline V gene are MNHEY and SVGEGT. The DNA read from the CDR3 is TGTGCCAGCAGGTTTACAGCCTCCTATAATGAAAAA. This gives the protein CASRFTASYNEK. The CDR3 in its entirety is CASRFTASYNEKLFF.

In the case of this clone: The CDR3 goes on 3 residues after the read ends, and that part is filled in from the germline J gene. The genes are TRBV2 and TRBJ2-5; D not certain. CDR1 is SNHLY, CDR2 FYNNEI, per germline. Trimming left V 4 bases short and J 5 bases short, with 8 bases between. The CDR3 extends over 12 amino acids. The CDR3 reads CASSGTVETQYF. The CDR3 DNA, read in part, is TGTGCCAGCAGTGGAACTGTGGAGACC.

On this clone itself: With the read ending 3 residues before the CDR3 end, the germline J gene is used to fill in that end. The genes are TRBV29-1 and TRBJ1-2; D remains unclear. Germline CDR1 reads SQVTM; CDR2 reads ANQGSEA. The V gene lost 7 bases and the J gene lost 2 bases, with 8 bases spanning the gap. The CDR3 totals 11 residues. CDR3 amino acids: CSGDPNYGYTF. Incomplete CDR3 DNA: TGCAGCGGTGACCCGAACTATGGC.

The covered CDR3 bases are TGTGCCATCAGTAACCGGGACAGGGACGAGACC. It codes for CAISNRDRDET. The whole CDR3 sequence is CAISNRDRDETQYF. This chain uses TRBV10-3 with TRBJ2-5; 9 nucleotides align to TRBD1. Read sequence stops 3 residues before the CDR3 end, and the germline J gene provides the missing end. The J segment lost 5 bases and the V segment lost 5 bases, leaving 6 bases of the junction unmatched. The CDR3 loop spans 14 amino acids. CDR1 ENHRY and CDR2 SYGVKD come from the germline V gene.